The rows below give T cell receptor beta chains drawn from one sample of a study of beta chain features in type 1 diabetes. Some clones are missing from TCRdb's copy, which holds only in-frame ones; the method was immunoSEQ multiplex PCR. The table records approximately 340,000 clones, roughly 16% of them present only once. The specimen was naive CD4+ T cells from blood. The source of these receptors is a woman under 30 in good health. Both conserved end residues are part of each CDR3. D genes are given only for firm matches. Rows give clone size only sometimes, using once, few, many, or a class for an expanded clone.

D gene	V gene	J gene	clone size	CDR3 DNA	CDR3 protein
TRBD2	TRBV18	TRBJ2-1	few	TGTGCCAGCTCGTTCCCTAGCGGGCGCTCCTACAATGAGCAGTTCTTC	CASSFPSGRSYNEQFF
TRBD1	TRBV28	TRBJ1-2	NA	TGTGCCAGCAGTCTGGACAGGGGGCACTACTATGGCTACACCTTC	CASSLDRGHYYGYTF
NA	TRBV18	TRBJ1-4	NA	TGTGCCAGCTCACCACCGCCGACACAGGAAAAACTGTTTTTT	CASSPPPTQEKLFF
NA	TRBV15	TRBJ1-2	NA	TGTGCCACCAGCAGAGTTCCAACAGGGAACTATGGCTACACCTTC	CATSRVPTGNYGYTF
NA	TRBV30	TRBJ2-7	few	TGTGCCTGGAGTGTATCGGGACTTGGCTACGAGCAGTACTTC	CAWSVSGLGYEQYF
TRBD2	TRBV4-1	TRBJ2-7	NA	TGCGCCAGCAGCCCCTGGACTAGCGGGAGGAAAAGCTCCTACGAGCAGTACTTC	CASSPWTSGRKSSYEQYF
TRBD1	TRBV5-1	TRBJ2-5	few	TGCGCCAGCAGGACAGGGGCCCAAGAGACCCAGTACTTC	CASRTGAQETQYF
NA	TRBV30	TRBJ2-3	NA	TGTGCCTGGAGTGTAGGGAGTCCAGATACGCAGTATTTT	CAWSVGSPDTQYF
TRBD1	TRBV6-5	TRBJ2-1	NA	TGTGCCAGCAGTTACGACAGGGCCTACAATGAGCAGTTCTTC	CASSYDRAYNEQFF
NA	TRBV18	TRBJ2-2	few	TGTGCCAGCTCACCTACAGGGATGGACACCGGGGAGCTGTTTTTT	CASSPTGMDTGELFF
NA	TRBV2	TRBJ2-1	few	TGTGCCAGCGGCGGGACGACCTACAATGAGCAGTTCTTC	CASGGTTYNEQFF
TRBD1	TRBV7-2	TRBJ2-5	few	TGTGCCAGCAGCTCGACAGGGGGCTGGGAGACCCAGTACTTC	CASSSTGGWETQYF
NA	TRBV18	TRBJ1-2	NA	TGTGCCAGCTCACCGGGCGGGGCAGGACCGAACTATGGCTACACCTTC	CASSPGGAGPNYGYTF
TRBD2	TRBV14	TRBJ2-3	NA	TGTGCCAGCAGCCAAGATCTCGCGGGAGGGCCGACAGATACGCAGTATTTT	CASSQDLAGGPTDTQYF
TRBD2	TRBV5-1	TRBJ2-7	NA	TGCGCCAGCAAGCTCACTAGCGAGTACGAGCAGTACTTC	CASKLTSEYEQYF
TRBD1	TRBV4-2	TRBJ2-5	few	TGTGCCAGCAGCCACGAGGGACAGGGGGGTGGAAAGACCCAGTACTTC	CASSHEGQGGGKTQYF
TRBD1	TRBV29-1	TRBJ1-2	few	TGCAGCGTTGAAGGGGACAGGGTGCACTATGGCTACACCTTC	CSVEGDRVHYGYTF
TRBD1	TRBV5-1	TRBJ2-2	few	TGCGCCAGCGGCTCCGGGACAGCGAACACCGGGGAGCTGTTTTTT	CASGSGTANTGELFF
TRBD1	TRBV19	TRBJ2-7	NA	TGTGCCAGTAGTCACCTCGGGACAGTAAGCTCCTACGAGCAGTACTTC	CASSHLGTVSSYEQYF
NA	TRBV28	TRBJ2-7	NA	TGTGCCAGCAACAAAAACTACGAGCAGTACTTC	CASNKNYEQYF
NA	TRBV5-1	TRBJ2-3	few	TGCGCCAGCAGCTTGACGGGGGACCCCACAGATACGCAGTATTTT	CASSLTGDPTDTQYF
TRBD2	TRBV4-3	TRBJ2-5	few	TGCGCCAGCAGCCAAGATAAAGCGGGAGGAGGAGAGACCCAGTACTTC	CASSQDKAGGGETQYF
NA	TRBV15	TRBJ1-4	NA	TGTGCCACCAGCAGATCGGTACAGGAATACGCAAAACTGTTTTTT	CATSRSVQEYAKLFF
TRBD2	TRBV28	TRBJ2-4	NA	TGTGCCAGCAGCTCCGGGACTAGCGGGAACATTCAGTACTTC	CASSSGTSGNIQYF
NA	TRBV28	TRBJ2-3	NA	TGTGCCAGCACCCCGGGGGGAGGGGGGGATACGCAGTATTTT	CASTPGGGGDTQYF
NA	TRBV29-1	TRBJ1-1	few	TGCAGCGTTCCAAGGGGGGGGAACACTGAAGCTTTCTTT	CSVPRGGNTEAFF
NA	TRBV4-3	TRBJ2-3	NA	TGCGCCAGCAGCCGAGAGACTAACACAGATACGCAGTATTTT	CASSRETNTDTQYF
TRBD1	TRBV6-1	TRBJ1-1	few	TGTGCCAGCAGTGAACCCGGGACAGGGGGAAAAGCTTTCTTT	CASSEPGTGGKAFF
NA	TRBV20-1	TRBJ2-5	NA	TGCAGCCCTAAGCAAGAGACCCAGTACTTC	CSPKQETQYF
NA	TRBV30	TRBJ1-5	NA	TGTGCCTGGAGTATCCAGGGTAGGCAGCCCCAGCATTTT	CAWSIQGRQPQHF
NA	TRBV5-1	TRBJ2-2	few	TGCGCCGGGGGTCCGGGTAGCGGAAACACCGGGGAGCTGTTTTTT	CAGGPGSGNTGELFF
TRBD1	TRBV28	TRBJ2-5	NA	TGTGCCAGCAGACAGGGACAGGGAGGAAGAGAGACCCAGTACTTC	CASRQGQGGRETQYF
TRBD1	TRBV28	TRBJ2-6	few	TGTGCCAGCAGTCCACCACCGGGACAGGGTTTTACTGGGGCCAACGTCCTGACTTTC	CASSPPPGQGFTGANVLTF
TRBD2	TRBV2	TRBJ2-4	few	TGTGCCAGCAGTGAAGGGATACTAGCGGGGTACATTCAGTACTTC	CASSEGILAGYIQYF
TRBD1	TRBV7-3	TRBJ2-1	few	TGTGCCAGCAGCGCCATGACAGGGAGCTCCTACAATGAGCAGTTCTTC	CASSAMTGSSYNEQFF
TRBD2	TRBV5-1	TRBJ2-1	NA	TGCGCCAGCAGCTACTCCGGGACTAGCGCCAATGAGCAGTTCTTC	CASSYSGTSANEQFF
TRBD2	TRBV5-4	TRBJ2-2	NA	TGTGCCAGCAGCTCGCGGACTAGCGGAAACACCGGGGAGCTGTTTTTT	CASSSRTSGNTGELFF
NA	TRBV7-9	TRBJ2-7	NA	TGTGCCAGCAGCCTAGGGCAGGGTCTCTACGAGCAGTACTTC	CASSLGQGLYEQYF
NA	TRBV18	TRBJ1-2	NA	TGTGCCAGCTCACCAGAGACAGCCTTCTACACCTTC	CASSPETAFYTF
TRBD2	TRBV28	TRBJ2-6	few	TGTGCCAGCACGCAGCGGGGCTCTGGGGCCAACGTCCTGACTTTC	CASTQRGSGANVLTF